This TCR beta chain was profiled in a study of shared clonotypes between healthy human individuals. Overall study: Aged 18 to 49, the donors were two women and a few men. Regarding the study as a whole: Relative to their counterparts shared across all four donors, non-shared clonotypes exhibited diminished generation probabilities.

Germline V CDR1 and CDR2: MNHNS, SASEGT. CDR3 length: 13 residues. Trimming removed 6 bases at V and 8 bases at J, with 16 bases between. A note on this clone: The antigen is undetermined.

Sequencing was performed with immunoSEQ multiplex PCR; in TCRdb, only in-frame clones are kept and a portion is missing. Of over 2 million clones in the sample, 92% are singletons; the top ten hold 0.37%. V is TRBV6-1 and J is TRBJ1-1; D is unresolved. The sequence was obtained from a man aged 18-30 years in good health. Some clones in this sample may be carry-over from other donors' samples. Sample: naive CD4+ T cells from PBMCs. Subset indicated: CD45RA+ positively selected. The CDR3 bases are TGTGCCAGCAGCGTTAAGCAGGCCCAAGAAGCTTTCTTT. This translates into CASSVKQAQEAFF.